This T cell receptor beta chain was found in a study of cytomegalovirus exposure and HLA in healthy donors. Findings and caveats of the study: Using the classifier, cytomegalovirus status was reportedly diagnosed with high specificity and sensitivity. Testing in vitro showed three CMV-associated chains specific for CMV antigens. Among TCR sequences, most were rare, though some public TCRs appeared in many donors.

V was cut by 3 bases and J by 0 bases, with 12 bases left in between. The CDR3 extends over 15 amino acids. CDR1 SGHRS and CDR2 YFSETQ come from the germline V gene. Some clones are missing from TCRdb's copy, which holds only in-frame ones; the method was immunoSEQ multiplex PCR. The table lists a few hundred thousand clones, approximately 80% of them singletons. This clone came up a few times. Its antigen remains unidentified. Material for sequencing was PBMCs. The rearrangement uses TRBV5-1 and TRBJ1-2, with D perhaps TRBD1 (6 bases). The receptor comes from a woman aged 25 to 45 in good health and CMV-seropositive. The CDR3: CASSSGTTANYGYTF. CDR3 coding DNA: TGCGCCAGCAGCTCCGGGACAACAGCTAACTATGGCTACACCTTC.